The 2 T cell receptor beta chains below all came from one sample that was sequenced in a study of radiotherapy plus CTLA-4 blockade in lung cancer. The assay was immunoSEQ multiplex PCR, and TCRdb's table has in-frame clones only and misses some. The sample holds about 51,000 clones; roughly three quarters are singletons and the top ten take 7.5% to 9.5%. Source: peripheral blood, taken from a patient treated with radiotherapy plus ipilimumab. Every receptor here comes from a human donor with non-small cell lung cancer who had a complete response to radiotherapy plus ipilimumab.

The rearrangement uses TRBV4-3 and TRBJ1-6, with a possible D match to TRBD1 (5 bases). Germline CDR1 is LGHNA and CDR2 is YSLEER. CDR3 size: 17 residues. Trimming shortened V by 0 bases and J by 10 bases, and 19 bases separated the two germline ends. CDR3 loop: CASSQDPPWQGRSPLHF. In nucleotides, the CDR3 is TGCGCCAGCAGCCAAGACCCCCCTTGGCAGGGCAGATCACCCCTCCACTTT.

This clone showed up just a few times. CDR3 DNA sequence: TGTGCCAGCAGCCAGGGTAACTATGGCTACACCTTC. Protein product: CASSQGNYGYTF. This chain links TRBV6-5 with TRBJ1-2; D is perhaps TRBD1 (5 bases). The V end was cut by 6 bases, the J end by 1 base, with 6 bases between. The germline V gene has CDR1 MNHEY and CDR2 SVGAGI. The CDR3 loop spans 12 amino acids.